These 20 T cell receptor beta chains share one sample of origin, sequenced in a study of shared clonotypes between healthy human individuals. Libraries were prepared by immunoSEQ multiplex PCR; TCRdb keeps only in-frame clonotypes and omits some of them. The data contain a few hundred thousand clones, more than 70% of them singletons. The sequenced sample consisted of PBMCs. These receptor sequences come from a woman in her forties in good health. Some clones in this sample may be carry-over from other donors' samples.

This clone was picked up one time. The chain combines TRBV29-1 with TRBJ2-3; a possible D gene is TRBD2 (7 bases). CDR1 is SQVTM and CDR2 is ANQGSEA in the germline V gene. The CDR3 extends over 14 amino acids. Trimming left V 4 bases short and J 5 bases short, with 16 bases between. The CDR3 protein is CSVAAGRGGDTQYF. The CDR3 coding sequence is TGCAGCGTTGCTGCGGGTAGGGGGGGAGATACGCAGTATTTT.

This clone turned up a few times. The rearrangement uses TRBV28 and TRBJ1-5; D not certain. Germline values: CDR1 MDHEN, CDR2 SYDVKM. The CDR3 sequence is 13 residues long. Trimming pared 4 bases from V and 7 bases from J, leaving 11 bases between. Written as DNA, the CDR3 is TGTGCCAGCAGTTACTCATGGGTCCAGCCCCAGCATTTT. Protein: CASSYSWVQPQHF.

This clone was counted between two and nine times. A far larger clone is just one base off, so this is likely a read error. This chain connects TRBV18 to TRBJ1-2; D is uncertain. This CDR3 contains 15 residues. Germline assignment: CDR1 KGHSH and CDR2 LQKENI. Deletions cut 1 base from V and 4 bases from J, with 13 bases between. CDR3 protein: CASSPLSDASYGYTF. The CDR3 DNA is TGTGCCAGCTCACCACTGTCAGACGCTAGCTATGGCTACACCTTC.

Points on this clone: Since a far larger clone is one base different, this is likely a read error. The genes are TRBV29-1 and TRBJ1-2, with 7 nucleotides matching TRBD1. Germline CDR1 is SQVTM and CDR2 is ANQGSEA. This CDR3 spans 15 amino acids. CDR3 DNA sequence: TGCAGCGTCCCTGCAACAGGGGACATCTACTATGGCCACACCTTT. As protein: CSVPATGDIYYGHTF.

As for this clone: This sequence is one base from a far larger clone and is likely a read error. This same CDR3 is encoded by further DNA sequences in the sample. This sequence joins TRBV19 and TRBJ1-5; D is perhaps TRBD1 (6 bases). CDR1 and CDR2 from the germline V gene are LNHDA and SQIVND (reference sequence). CDR3 size: 14 residues. The V end lost 1 base, the J end lost 7 bases, and 11 bases lay between the germline ends. The CDR3 bases are TGTGCCAGTAGTATAGCTACCAGGGGCCAGCCCCAGCATTTT. Its protein product is CASSIATRGQPQHF. Drawing the rest from reference TRBV19 and TRBJ1-5, the complete variable domain is DGGITQSPKYLFRKEGQNVTLSCEQNLNHDAMYWYRQDPGQGLRLIYYSQIVNDFQKGDIAEGYSVSREKKESFPLTVTSAQKNPTAFYLCASSIATRGQPQHFGDGTRLSIL.

The genes are TRBV7-6 and TRBJ1-4; TRBD1 agrees at 9 bases. The J segment lost 5 bases and the V segment lost 4 bases, leaving 20 bases of the junction unmatched. Germline CDR1 reads SGHVS; CDR2 reads FNYEAQ. CDR3 length: 20 residues. CDR3: CASSSYRAGQGPPLNEKLFF. DNA of the CDR3: TGTGCCAGCAGCTCCTACCGGGCGGGACAGGGCCCCCCCCTAAATGAAAAACTGTTTTTT.

This rearrangement joins TRBV5-6 to TRBJ2-1; D is uncertain. Germline V gene sequence: CDR1 SGHDT, CDR2 YYEEEE. This CDR3 comprises 11 residues. The ends were cut back, 4 bases at V and 7 bases at J, with 6 bases in the middle. The CDR3 reads CASSRLNEQFF. The DNA for the CDR3 is TGTGCCAGCAGCAGGTTAAATGAGCAGTTCTTC.

In its sample, this clone was seen many times. This sample includes further DNA sequences coding for the same CDR3. The V and J genes are TRBV6-6 and TRBJ1-1; 8 nucleotides match TRBD1. CDR1 is MNHNY and CDR2 is SVGAGI in the germline V gene (reference sequence). Losses at the gene ends were 8 bases for V and 6 bases for J; bases not matched to a gene: 5. There are 12 residues in the CDR3. The chain's CDR3 is CASRQGSAEAFF. The CDR3 bases are TGTGCCAGCCGACAGGGGAGCGCTGAAGCTTTCTTT.

The chain combines TRBV15 with TRBJ1-5; 7 nucleotides match TRBD1. The ends lost 4 bases at V and 8 bases at J; junction bases unmatched: 17. Germline V gene data show CDR1 as LNHNV and CDR2 as YYDKDF (reference sequence). The CDR3 loop spans 17 amino acids. As DNA, the CDR3 is TGTGCCACCAGCATTAGACAGGGCGGATTCGGTCGTGAGCCCCAGCATTTT. This gives the protein CATSIRQGGFGREPQHF.

The V gene is TRBV7-6, the J gene TRBJ2-7, with D possibly being TRBD1 (6 bases). Germline V gene lookup returns CDR1 SGHVS and CDR2 FNYEAQ. The CDR3 has 17 residues. Trimming removed 5 bases at V and 0 bases at J, with 20 bases between. CDR3 sequence: CASSPQGGASSSYEQYF. DNA of the CDR3: TGTGCCAGCAGCCCACAGGGTGGAGCCTCATCCTCCTACGAGCAGTACTTC.

This clone has just a few counts. The identical CDR3 is also encoded by other nucleotide sequences in the sample. This chain connects TRBV28 to TRBJ2-6, with D possibly matching TRBD1 (8 bases). This CDR3 region has 16 residues. Trimming stripped 10 bases from V and 0 bases from J, with 16 bases between. Germline loops: CDR1 MDHEN, CDR2 SYDVKM. In DNA form, the CDR3 reads TGTGCCACATCACAGGGGGGGATCTCTGGGGCCAACGTCCTGACTTTC. Protein: CATSQGGISGANVLTF.

In the case of this clone: A read error likely explains this, since a far larger clone differs by one base. In nucleotides, the CDR3 is TGTGCCTGGGGTGTACTGAAGGGGCAGAGGGCCTACGAGCAGTACTTC. Amino acid sequence: CAWGVLKGQRAYEQYF. This chain links TRBV30 with TRBJ2-7; possibly TRBD1 or TRBD2 for D (5 bases each). The CDR3 consists of 16 residues. Germline V gene lookup returns CDR1 GTSNPN and CDR2 SVGIG (reference sequence).

This chain uses TRBV19 with TRBJ2-2; D is perhaps TRBD1 (6 bases). Per germline, CDR1 LNHDA and CDR2 SQIVND (reference sequence). This CDR3 has 15 amino acids. Trimming stripped 5 bases from V and 3 bases from J, with 13 bases between. The CDR3 here is CASSPTGYDTGELFF. In DNA form, the CDR3 reads TGTGCCAGTAGTCCAACAGGGTATGACACCGGGGAGCTGTTTTTT.

V and J are TRBV5-1 and TRBJ2-3; D may be TRBD2 (5 bases). Trimming pared 6 bases from V and 3 bases from J, leaving 20 bases between. The CDR3 consists of 16 residues. From germline, CDR1 is SGHRS and CDR2 YFSETQ. The CDR3 spells CASTAGPGSRTDTQYF. The CDR3 DNA sequence: TGCGCCAGCACCGCTGGACCGGGATCTAGGACAGATACGCAGTATTTT. Using reference TRBV5-1 and TRBJ2-3 for the parts outside the CDR3, the full variable domain is KAGVTQTPRYLIKTRGQQVTLSCSPISGHRSVSWYQQTPGQGLQFLFEYFSETQRNKGNFPGRFSGRQFSNSRSEMNVSTLELGDSALYLCASTAGPGSRTDTQYFGPGTRLTVL.

The J gene is TRBJ2-3, the V gene TRBV7-3; weak D call: TRBD2 (6 bases). CDR3 size: 15 residues. Germline CDR1 is SGHTA and CDR2 is FQGTGA. Trimming took off 4 bases at V and 6 bases at J, with 17 bases between the two ends. The CDR3 region has the DNA TGTGCCAGCAGCTCGATCGGGAGAGCGCTGGATACGCAGTATTTT. It specifies CASSSIGRALDTQYF.

The sample holds one count of this clone. A single base is all that separates this from a far larger clone, so a read error is likely. Other DNA sequences of this sample code for an identical CDR3. This sequence joins TRBV5-1 and TRBJ2-5; 9 bases fit TRBD1. This CDR3 has 15 residues. J lost 5 bases, V lost 4 bases, and 9 bases had no gene match. Looked up from germline, CDR1 is SGHRS and CDR2 is YFSETQ. This CDR3 reads CASSQRDREGETQYF. The CDR3 DNA sequence: TGCGCCAGCAGCCAAAGGGACAGGGAAGGGGAGACCCAGTACTTC.

Of note for this clone: This is likely an artifact of a read error, given a far larger clone one base away. The rearrangement links TRBV29-1 to TRBJ2-7; possible D gene TRBD1, 6 bases. In germline, CDR1 is SQVTM, CDR2 ANQGSEA. The CDR3 totals 13 residues. The CDR3 sequence: CSAKRTGSYEQHF. CDR3 bases: TGCAGCGCCAAGAGAACAGGGTCCTACGAGCAGCACTTC.

The chain employs TRBV2 and TRBJ2-1, with 9 bases lining up with TRBD2. The CDR3 is made up of 13 amino acids. The V gene's germline CDR1 is SNHLY and CDR2 FYNNEI. The trim removed 6 bases at V and 7 bases at J, leaving 4 bases unmatched. The DNA of the CDR3 is TGTGCCAGCAGAGCTAGCGGGACAAATGAGCAGTTCTTC. Its translation is CASRASGTNEQFF.

The rearrangement joins TRBV28 to TRBJ1-2; D not resolved. CDR1 is MDHEN, CDR2 SYDVKM, per germline. This CDR3 is 16 amino acids long. V dropped 5 bases and J dropped 0 bases, with 16 bases sitting between them. CDR3 residues: CASSISMAATNYGYTF. The CDR3 DNA sequence: TGTGCCAGCAGTATCTCCATGGCAGCTACTAACTATGGCTACACCTTC.

This clone was observed once. At the DNA level, this CDR3 is encoded by other sequences in the same sample as well. V and J are TRBV5-1 and TRBJ2-7; D not resolved. Looked up from germline, CDR1 is SGHRS and CDR2 is YFSETQ. The V gene lost 0 bases and the J gene lost 4 bases, with 11 bases spanning the gap. The CDR3 covers 14 residues. CDR3 loop: CASSLVGGRYEQYF. The CDR3 nucleotides are TGCGCCAGCAGCTTGGTAGGTGGGCGGTACGAGCAGTACTTC. The full variable domain, in which reference TRBV5-1 and TRBJ2-7 provide the parts outside the CDR3, is KAGVTQTPRYLIKTRGQQVTLSCSPISGHRSVSWYQQTPGQGLQFLFEYFSETQRNKGNFPGRFSGRQFSNSRSEMNVSTLELGDSALYLCASSLVGGRYEQYFGPGTRLTVT.